Below are 11 T cell receptor beta chains sequenced from a single sample in a study of cytomegalovirus exposure and HLA in healthy donors. The PCR ran on 60 Vbeta and 13 Jbeta primers. Clones were sequenced by immunoSEQ multiplex PCR, and TCRdb holds only the in-frame ones, with some missing. The sample carries 95,000 to 150,000 clones, over 9.5% recorded once. What was sequenced was PBMCs. Receptor source: a woman aged 18-30 years in good health and CMV-seropositive.

In regard to this clone: At the DNA level, this CDR3 is encoded by other sequences in the same sample as well. V gene TRBV7-6 combines with J gene TRBJ1-4, with 8 bases that match TRBD1. Trimming at V came to 5 bases and at J to 7 bases, leaving 9 bases not matched to a gene. CDR1 is SGHVS, CDR2 FNYEAQ, per germline. This CDR3 has 15 residues. The CDR3 reads CASSLVRGPGEKLFF. Here the CDR3 DNA reads TGTGCCAGCAGCCTAGTCAGGGGGCCGGGTGAAAAACTGTTTTTT.

Here the CDR3 reads CASSLRGGSSEAFF. The CDR3, as DNA: TGTGCCAGCAGCTTAAGGGGGGGAAGTAGTGAAGCTTTCTTT. V usage is TRBV7-2 and J usage is TRBJ1-1; D is perhaps TRBD1 (6 bases). Germline V gene lookup returns CDR1 SGHTA and CDR2 FQGNSA. This CDR3 has 14 amino acids. V was cut by 2 bases and J by 7 bases, with 14 bases left in between.

The chain recombines TRBV6-1 with TRBJ1-5, with D tentatively TRBD1 (5 bases). CDR1 MNHNS and CDR2 SASEGT come from the germline V gene. This CDR3 is built from 15 residues. The V end lost 4 bases, the J end lost 5 bases, and 15 bases lay between the germline ends. CDR3 sequence reads: CASSGLGGGDQPQHF. The CDR3 bases are TGTGCCAGCAGTGGGTTGGGGGGTGGGGATCAGCCCCAGCATTTT.

The CDR3 coding sequence is TGTGCCAGCAGGCCTAGTCCGATGGAAATGGGGACCCAGTACTTC. This encodes CASRPSPMEMGTQYF. V usage is TRBV27 and J usage is TRBJ2-5; no definite D call. The germline gives CDR1 MNHEY, CDR2 SMNVEV (reference sequence). V dropped 6 bases and J dropped 7 bases, with 21 bases sitting between them. CDR3 length: 15 amino acids.

The chain employs TRBV11-2 and TRBJ2-7, with TRBD1 identical over 7 bases. CDR3 length: 14 amino acids. With 5 bases clipped from V and 3 bases from J, the junction kept 7 bases outside the gene matches. CDR1 SGHAT and CDR2 FQNNGV come from the germline V gene. The CDR3 DNA reads TGTGCCAGCAGCCGGACAGGTCTGGACTACGAGCAGTACTTC. This sequence encodes CASSRTGLDYEQYF.

DNA of the CDR3: TGTGCCAGCAGGTCTGACGAAGGGAGGGGATTAGGGGAGACCCAGTACTTC. Residues: CASRSDEGRGLGETQYF. The rearrangement links TRBV2 to TRBJ2-5, with TRBD2 identical over 7 bases. CDR3 length: 17 amino acids. V gave up 6 bases and J gave up 5 bases; unmatched junction bases: 18. In germline, CDR1 is SNHLY, CDR2 FYNNEI.

The gene calls are TRBV28 and TRBJ1-2; D perhaps matches TRBD1 (6 bases). V lost 6 bases, J lost 4 bases, and 12 bases lay in between. Germline V gene lookup returns CDR1 MDHEN and CDR2 SYDVKM. The CDR3 runs 13 residues. As DNA, the CDR3 is TGTGCCAGCAGCACCGGACAGCCCTATGGCTACACCTTC. It codes for CASSTGQPYGYTF.

Only a few counts were recorded for this clone. The V and J genes are TRBV2 and TRBJ1-5; D not resolved. V was pared by 6 bases and J by 1 base, with 10 bases between. This CDR3 is 14 amino acids long. Germline CDR1 SNHLY, CDR2 FYNNEI. In nucleotides, the CDR3 is TGTGCCAGCAGGTCCACAGAAAGCAATCAGCCCCAGCATTTT. It translates to CASRSTESNQPQHF.

The V gene is TRBV2, the J gene TRBJ2-5, with D possibly TRBD2 on 6 matching bases. Deletions cut 6 bases from V and 0 bases from J, with 38 bases between. The CDR3 extends over 23 amino acids. Germline CDR1 reads SNHLY; CDR2 reads FYNNEI. In nucleotides, the CDR3 is TGTGCCAGCAGCCATCTACGTGACACCCGGGACTCCAGTTTTAGGAGGTACCAAGAGACCCAGTACTTC. Protein product: CASSHLRDTRDSSFRRYQETQYF.

The gene calls are TRBV5-1 and TRBJ2-1; a weak D match, TRBD1 (5 bases). Germline V gives CDR1 SGHRS, CDR2 YFSETQ. The CDR3 loop spans 16 amino acids. V dropped 2 bases and J dropped 8 bases, with 20 bases sitting between them. For the CDR3, the DNA is TGCGCCAGCAGCTTCGAGTTAGTGGGGCCGAAGGATGAGCAGTTCTTC. Protein: CASSFELVGPKDEQFF.

This clone was counted only a few times. The V and J genes are TRBV19 and TRBJ1-2; TRBD1 is a possible D gene (5 bases). CDR3 size: 13 residues. V was clipped by 4 bases and J by 6 bases, with 12 bases between them. The germline V gene has CDR1 LNHDA and CDR2 SQIVND (reference sequence). CDR3 amino acids: CASSTRHRNGYTF. The CDR3 bases are TGTGCCAGTAGTACCCGACACAGGAATGGCTACACCTTC. The full variable domain, with the rest looked up from reference TRBV19 and TRBJ1-2, is DGGITQSPKYLFRKEGQNVTLSCEQNLNHDAMYWYRQDPGQGLRLIYYSQIVNDFQKGDIAEGYSVSREKKESFPLTVTSAQKNPTAFYLCASSTRHRNGYTFGSGTRLTVV.